The entry below gives a single TCR beta chain sequence along with its context. This sample is drawn from a study of CD8 T cells in Susac syndrome. The RNA, roughly 0.45 to 1 ug, was put through reverse transcription using random hexamers. Coverage of TCR beta CDR3 amplification by immunoSEQ multiplex PCR extended to 54 Vbeta and 13 Jbeta. TCRdb called the immunoSEQ multiplex PCR reads again in MiXCR, with one record for every CDR3 protein. The profile shows almost 450,000 distinct CDR3 sequences, 75% to 90% of them singletons. The CDR3 has 18 residues. Germline V gene lookup returns CDR1 MNHNS and CDR2 SASEGT. V was shortened by 3 bases and J by 0 bases, with 19 bases between the two germline ends. From blood CD8+ and CD4+ T cells, the TCR beta chain was sequenced. Stable or active relapsing-remitting multiple sclerosis, untreated and meeting revised McDonald criteria, defined the controls. TEMRA cells were enriched by FACS, while CD8+ and CD4+ T cells were obtained through a negative isolation that was performed magnetically.

Sequences were obtained from CD8+ T cells from PBMCs. The clonotype was recovered from a human donor with multiple sclerosis. The chain is built from TRBV6-1 and TRBJ2-3; D is perhaps TRBD2 (6 bases). DNA of the CDR3: TGTGCCAGCAGTGATATCTGGAGGGAGGTATGGAGCACAGATACGCAGTATTTT. Its translation: CASSDIWREVWSTDTQYF.